This T cell receptor (beta chain) comes out of a study of OX40 agonist ivuxolimab in advanced cancers. For the study at large: Recorded diagnoses for dose-escalation patients were hepatocellular carcinoma, melanoma, renal cell or head and neck cancer. Partial responses were observed in three patients, of whom one had hepatocellular carcinoma and two had cutaneous melanoma.

The study, taken as a whole, reports: Antigen specificity remained undetermined for the expanded peripheral T cells.

The sample holds one count of this clone. The antigen is not known. Generated by immunoSEQ multiplex PCR, the TCRdb table keeps only in-frame clones and is missing some. In the table there are under 50,000 clones, around nine tenths of which are singletons. V shed 0 bases and J 8 bases; nucleotides not matched to a gene: 10. The CDR3 sequence is 16 residues long. CDR1 and CDR2 (germline): PRHDT, FYEKMQ (reference sequence). The V and J genes are TRBV13 and TRBJ2-1, with 7 bases that match TRBD2. This TCR came from an adult with an advanced solid tumor such as melanoma, head and neck, liver or kidney cancer. Source: CD4+ or CD8+ T cells sorted from blood, taken in a trial of the OX40 agonist ivuxolimab. CDR3 coding DNA: TGTGCCAGCAGCTTAGGAAGAGCTGCGGGAGCTCATGAGCAGTTCTTC. Residues: CASSLGRAAGAHEQFF.